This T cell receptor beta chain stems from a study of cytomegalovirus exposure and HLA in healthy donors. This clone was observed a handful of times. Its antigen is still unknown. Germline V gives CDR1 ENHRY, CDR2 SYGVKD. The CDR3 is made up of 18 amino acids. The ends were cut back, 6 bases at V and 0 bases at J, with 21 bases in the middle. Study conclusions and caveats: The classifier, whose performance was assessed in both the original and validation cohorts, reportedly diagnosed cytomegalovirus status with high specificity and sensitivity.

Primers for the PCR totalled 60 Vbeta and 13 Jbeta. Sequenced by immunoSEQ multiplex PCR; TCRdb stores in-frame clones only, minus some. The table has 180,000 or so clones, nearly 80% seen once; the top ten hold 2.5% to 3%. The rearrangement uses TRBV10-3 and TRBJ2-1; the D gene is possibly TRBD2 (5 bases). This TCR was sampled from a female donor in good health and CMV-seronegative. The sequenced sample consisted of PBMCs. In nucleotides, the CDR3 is TGTGCCATCAGGGTCCTAGCCGTAAGCTCAAACTCCTACAATGAGCAGTTCTTC. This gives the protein CAIRVLAVSSNSYNEQFF.